This is a list of T cell receptor beta chains from one sample in a study of blood T cell repertoires in COVID-19. Sequenced by immunoSEQ multiplex PCR; TCRdb stores in-frame clones only, minus some. The table lists some 94,000 clones, around 86% of them singletons. Specimen: peripheral blood. The receptors were gathered from a human donor in a cohort sampled during active COVID-19. The CDR3 runs from the conserved cysteine through the conserved F or W. The D gene is left open where the match is weak. The size of a clone is reported for some rows only, either as once, few or many, or as a class for expanded clones.

clone size	V gene	D gene	J gene	CDR3 DNA	CDR3 protein
NA	TRBV9	NA	TRBJ2-5	TGTGCCAGCAGCGTAGTAGGGGAGGTTGAGACCCAGTACTTC	CASSVVGEVETQYF
NA	TRBV6-5	NA	TRBJ2-7	TGTGCCAGCAGCCGCGACAGGTTCTACGAGCAGTACTTC	CASSRDRFYEQYF
NA	TRBV9	NA	TRBJ1-2	TGTGCCAGCAGCGTAGTAGACGGGGGAAGCTATGGCTACACCTTC	CASSVVDGGSYGYTF
NA	TRBV19	NA	TRBJ1-1	TGTGCCAGTATAGCAAACACTGAAGCTTTCTTT	CASIANTEAFF
NA	TRBV19	TRBD2	TRBJ2-7	TGTGCCAGTAGTATCAGCGGGAACTCCTACGAGCAGTACTTC	CASSISGNSYEQYF
NA	TRBV7-9	TRBD1	TRBJ2-1	TGTGCCAGCAGCCCCCCAGGGGGAGTCGGCTACAATGAGCAGTTCTTC	CASSPPGGVGYNEQFF
NA	TRBV28	TRBD1	TRBJ1-2	TGTGCCAGCAGTCCATGGACAGGGGGCGCAGGGGGCTACACCTTC	CASSPWTGGAGGYTF
NA	TRBV6-5	NA	TRBJ1-2	TGTGCCAGCAGTTACTCGTTCAGGGTAAACTATGGCTACACCTTC	CASSYSFRVNYGYTF
NA	TRBV6-1	TRBD2	TRBJ2-5	TGTGCCAGCAGTGAAGGGGCTAGCGGGAGTGGAGAGACCCAGTACTTC	CASSEGASGSGETQYF
NA	TRBV13	TRBD1	TRBJ2-7	TGTGCCAGCACTCCTAGGACAGGGTCTTTCGAGCAGTACTTC	CASTPRTGSFEQYF
NA	TRBV30	NA	TRBJ1-2	TGTGCCTGGAGTGTTGACAGGTTGGGATATGGCTACACCTTC	CAWSVDRLGYGYTF
NA	TRBV9	NA	TRBJ1-4	TGTGCCAGCAGCCCCGAAAGGGGTCCTAATGAAAAACTGTTTTTT	CASSPERGPNEKLFF
NA	TRBV30	NA	TRBJ1-2	TGTGCCTGGAACTTCGGGGGACCATCGGGGGGCTACACCTTC	CAWNFGGPSGGYTF
NA	TRBV4-2	TRBD2	TRBJ2-1	TGTGCCAGCAGCCAAGACACTATCAGCGGGAGCGGGGTTGCGGAGCAGTTCTTC	CASSQDTISGSGVAEQFF
NA	TRBV5-4	TRBD1	TRBJ1-1	TGTGCCAGCACCCCGGGTGAGGGGGCGAGGAACACTGAAGCTTTCTTT	CASTPGEGARNTEAFF
NA	TRBV10-1	NA	TRBJ2-7	TGCGCCAGCAGTGAGTATAGGGGTAGCTCCTACGAGCAGTACTTC	CASSEYRGSSYEQYF
NA	TRBV2	TRBD2	TRBJ2-5	TGTGCCAGCAGTGCGGGATCGACTAGCGGGAGGGGGGAGGAGACCCAGTACTTC	CASSAGSTSGRGEETQYF
NA	TRBV29-1	TRBD2	TRBJ2-5	TGCAGCGTTAGGCGGGAGGGCCCCCCGGCCCAGTACTTC	CSVRREGPPAQYF
NA	TRBV6-6	NA	TRBJ1-3	TGTGCCAGCAGACAGTCTTTAACTGGAAACACCATATATTTT	CASRQSLTGNTIYF
NA	TRBV10-3	TRBD1	TRBJ1-2	TGTGCCATCAGTGAGCCGCAAGGGGGCGCCGGTGGCTACACCTTC	CAISEPQGGAGGYTF
few	TRBV19	TRBD1	TRBJ1-1	TGTGCCAGTAGTCGCAGGGGGCGAGAGACTGAAGCTTTCTTT	CASSRRGRETEAFF
NA	TRBV28	NA	TRBJ2-7	TGTGCCAGCAGGATCCAGCGGAGCTCCTACGAGCAGTACTTC	CASRIQRSSYEQYF
NA	TRBV3-1/TRBV3-2	TRBD1	TRBJ2-1	TGTGCCAGCAGCTACTCCTCCGGGACAAGGACAGGTGAGCAGTTCTTC	CASSYSSGTRTGEQFF
NA	TRBV28	NA	TRBJ1-2	TGTGCCATCCCGAGGTATAACGGCTACACCTTC	CAIPRYNGYTF
NA	TRBV5-6	TRBD1	TRBJ2-5	TGTGCCAGCAGCAATTCCGGGACAGAAGAGACCCAGTACTTC	CASSNSGTEETQYF
NA	TRBV28	NA	TRBJ2-1	TGTGCCAGTAGTTTCCCGCAGTCCTACAATGAGCAGTTCTTC	CASSFPQSYNEQFF